This is a list of T cell receptor beta chains from one sample in a study of blood T cell repertoires in COVID-19. The assay was immunoSEQ multiplex PCR, and TCRdb's table has in-frame clones only and misses some. Seen here are approximately 13,000 clones, roughly four fifths observed once, and the top ten hold about 25%. Sample: peripheral blood. The receptors were gathered from a woman aged 55-69 years with acute or convalescent COVID-19. Both conserved end residues are part of each CDR3. Fields, in order: CDR3 protein, V gene, J gene.

cdr3_aa: CATGQGGSYEQYF
v_call: TRBV24-1
j_call: TRBJ2-7

cdr3_aa: CASSQDSGQGRSGNTIYF
v_call: TRBV4-3
j_call: TRBJ1-3

cdr3_aa: CASSLNKQGRIDEQYF
v_call: TRBV9
j_call: TRBJ2-7

cdr3_aa: CATSDNYKYEQFF
v_call: TRBV24-1
j_call: TRBJ2-1

cdr3_aa: CASSYWTSGGAGTQYF
v_call: TRBV6-6
j_call: TRBJ2-3

cdr3_aa: CASSVRGWGETQYF
v_call: TRBV10-2
j_call: TRBJ2-5

cdr3_aa: CASSSTGEETQYF
v_call: TRBV11-2
j_call: TRBJ2-5

cdr3_aa: CASSTGGGMYSPLHF
v_call: TRBV19
j_call: TRBJ1-6

cdr3_aa: CASSQARGPTDTQYF
v_call: TRBV18
j_call: TRBJ2-3

cdr3_aa: CASSQEGVLTGLFF
v_call: TRBV4-3
j_call: TRBJ2-2

cdr3_aa: CASSAPSSYEQYF
v_call: TRBV5-6
j_call: TRBJ2-7